This record looks at one T cell receptor beta chain sequence and its context. This record comes from a study of shared clonotypes between healthy human individuals. It was across several immunoSEQ plates that each subset's genomic DNA was evenly split. Measured with immunoSEQ multiplex PCR; TCRdb has only the in-frame clones, and not every one. The data show millions of clones, with just over 90% seen just once and over 0.12% held by the top ten. The sequenced sample consisted of naive CD4+ T cells sorted from blood. The subset was: CD45RA+ positively selected. This TCR derives from a young man in good health.

The CDR3 DNA sequence: TGTGCCAGCAGCCCAGGGCCTGAAAAACTGTTTTTT. Its translation: CASSPGPEKLFF. This chain connects TRBV6-5 to TRBJ1-4; TRBD1 is a possible D gene (5 bases). Trimming shortened V by 6 bases and J by 7 bases, and 9 bases separated the two germline ends. The germline CDR1 and CDR2 sequences are MNHEY and SVGAGI. The CDR3 runs to 12 residues.